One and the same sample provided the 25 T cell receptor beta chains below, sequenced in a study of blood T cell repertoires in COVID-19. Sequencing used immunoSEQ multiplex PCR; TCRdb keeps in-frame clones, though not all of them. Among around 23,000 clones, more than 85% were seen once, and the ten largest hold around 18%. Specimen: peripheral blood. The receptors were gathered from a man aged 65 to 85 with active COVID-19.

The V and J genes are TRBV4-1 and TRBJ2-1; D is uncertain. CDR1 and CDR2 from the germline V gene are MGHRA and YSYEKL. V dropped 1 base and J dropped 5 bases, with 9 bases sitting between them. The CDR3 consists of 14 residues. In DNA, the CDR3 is TGCGCCAGCAGCCAAGTTGACACCCACAATGAGCAGTTCTTC. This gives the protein CASSQVDTHNEQFF.

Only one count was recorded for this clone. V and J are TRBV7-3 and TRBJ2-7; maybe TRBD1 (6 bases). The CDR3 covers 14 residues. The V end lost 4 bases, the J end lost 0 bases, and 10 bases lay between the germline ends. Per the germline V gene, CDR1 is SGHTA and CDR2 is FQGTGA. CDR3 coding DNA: TGTGCCAGCAGCTCCTCAGGGGACTCCTACGAGCAGTACTTC. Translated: CASSSSGDSYEQYF.

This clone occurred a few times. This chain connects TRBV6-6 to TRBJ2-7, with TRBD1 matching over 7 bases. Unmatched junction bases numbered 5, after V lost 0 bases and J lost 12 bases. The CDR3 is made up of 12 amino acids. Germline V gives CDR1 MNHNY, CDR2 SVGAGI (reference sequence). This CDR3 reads CASSYSGQAGYF. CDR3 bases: TGTGCCAGCAGTTACTCCGGACAGGCGGGGTACTTC.

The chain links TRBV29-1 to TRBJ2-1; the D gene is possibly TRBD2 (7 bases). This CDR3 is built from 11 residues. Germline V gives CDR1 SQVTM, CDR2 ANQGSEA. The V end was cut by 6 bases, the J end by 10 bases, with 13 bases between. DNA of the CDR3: TGCAGCGTGGGGGGGCCCGAGGAGCAGTTCTTC. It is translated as CSVGGPEEQFF.

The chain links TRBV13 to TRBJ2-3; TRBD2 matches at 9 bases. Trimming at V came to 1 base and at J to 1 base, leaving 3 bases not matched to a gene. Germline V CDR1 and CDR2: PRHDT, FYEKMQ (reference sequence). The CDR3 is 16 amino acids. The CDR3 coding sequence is TGTGCCAGCAGCTTAGCAGCGGGGGGTGGCACAGATACGCAGTATTTT. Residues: CASSLAAGGGTDTQYF.

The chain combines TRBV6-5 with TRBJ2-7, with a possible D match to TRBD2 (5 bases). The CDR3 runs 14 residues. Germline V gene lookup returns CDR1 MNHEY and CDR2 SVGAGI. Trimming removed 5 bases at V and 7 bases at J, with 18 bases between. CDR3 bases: TGTGCCAGCAGTCCCCCCGGGCTACCGGGGGAGCAGTACTTC. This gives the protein CASSPPGLPGEQYF.

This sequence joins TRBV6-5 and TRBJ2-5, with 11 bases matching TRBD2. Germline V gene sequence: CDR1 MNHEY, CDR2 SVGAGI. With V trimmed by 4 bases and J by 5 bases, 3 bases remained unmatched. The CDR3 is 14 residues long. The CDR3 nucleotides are TGTGCCAGCAGTTCCGGGACTAGCGGTGAGACCCAGTACTTC. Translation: CASSSGTSGETQYF.

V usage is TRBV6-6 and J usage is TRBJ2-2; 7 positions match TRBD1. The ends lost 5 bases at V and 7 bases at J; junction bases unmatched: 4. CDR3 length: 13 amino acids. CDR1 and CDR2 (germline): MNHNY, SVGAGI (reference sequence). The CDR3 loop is CASSRHRGGELFF. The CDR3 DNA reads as TGTGCCAGCAGTCGCCACAGGGGCGGGGAGCTGTTTTTT.

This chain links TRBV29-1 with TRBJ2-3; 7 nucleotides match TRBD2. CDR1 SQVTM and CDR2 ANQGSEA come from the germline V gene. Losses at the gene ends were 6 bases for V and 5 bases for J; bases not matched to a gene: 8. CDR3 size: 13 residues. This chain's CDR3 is CSVREEVIDTQYF. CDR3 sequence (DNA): TGCAGCGTACGGGAGGAAGTTATAGATACGCAGTATTTT.

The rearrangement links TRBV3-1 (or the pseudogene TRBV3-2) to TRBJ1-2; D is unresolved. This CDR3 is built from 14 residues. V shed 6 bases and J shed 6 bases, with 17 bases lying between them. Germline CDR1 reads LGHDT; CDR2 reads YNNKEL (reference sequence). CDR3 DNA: TGTGCCAGCAGTCCGGGCCCTAGCGCCGATGGCTACACCTTC. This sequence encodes CASSPGPSADGYTF.

CDR3 DNA sequence: TGTGCCAGCAGCTTTACTAGCACGAACACCGGGGAGCTGTTTTTT. This codes for CASSFTSTNTGELFF. This chain joins TRBV7-9 and TRBJ2-2, with D perhaps TRBD2 (6 bases). This CDR3 is 15 amino acids long. Germline loops: CDR1 SEHNR, CDR2 FQNEAQ (reference sequence). The V and J ends lost 3 bases and 0 bases respectively, with 8 bases between them.

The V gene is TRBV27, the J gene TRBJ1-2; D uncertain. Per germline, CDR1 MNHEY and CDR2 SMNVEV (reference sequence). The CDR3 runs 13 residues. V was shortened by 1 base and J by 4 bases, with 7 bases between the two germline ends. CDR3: CASSLYASYGYTF. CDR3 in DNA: TGTGCCAGCAGTTTATACGCCAGCTATGGCTACACCTTC.

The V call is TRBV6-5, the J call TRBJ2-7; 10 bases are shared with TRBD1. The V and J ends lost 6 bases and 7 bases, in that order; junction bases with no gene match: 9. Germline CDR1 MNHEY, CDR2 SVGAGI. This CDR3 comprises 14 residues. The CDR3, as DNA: TGTGCCAGCAGATACGGGACAGGGGTTCGGGAGCAGTACTTC. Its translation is CASRYGTGVREQYF.

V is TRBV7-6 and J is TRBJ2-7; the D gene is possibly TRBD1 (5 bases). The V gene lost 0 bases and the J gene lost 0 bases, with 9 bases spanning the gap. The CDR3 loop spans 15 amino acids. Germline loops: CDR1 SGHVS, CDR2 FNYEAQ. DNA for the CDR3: TGTGCCAGCAGCTTAGCTGTCGACAGCTCCTACGAGCAGTACTTC. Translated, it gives CASSLAVDSSYEQYF.

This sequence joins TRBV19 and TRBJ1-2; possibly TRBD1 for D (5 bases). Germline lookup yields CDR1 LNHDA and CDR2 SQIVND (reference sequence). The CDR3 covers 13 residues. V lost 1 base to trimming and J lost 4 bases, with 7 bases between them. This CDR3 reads CASSIGQSYGYTF. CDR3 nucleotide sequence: TGTGCCAGTAGTATAGGACAGTCCTATGGCTACACCTTC.

CDR3 residues: CASSPGLVQGLELFF. Written as DNA, the CDR3 is TGTGCCAGCAGCCCCGGACTTGTACAGGGTTTGGAGCTGTTTTTT. The rearrangement uses TRBV3-1 (or the pseudogene TRBV3-2) and TRBJ2-2; possibly TRBD1 for D (6 bases). This CDR3 region has 15 residues. CDR1 LGHDT and CDR2 YNNKEL come from the germline V gene (reference sequence). V was clipped by 4 bases and J by 10 bases, with 19 bases between them.

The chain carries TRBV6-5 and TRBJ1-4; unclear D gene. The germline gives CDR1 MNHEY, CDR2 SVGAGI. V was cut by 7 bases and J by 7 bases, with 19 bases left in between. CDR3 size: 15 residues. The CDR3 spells CASTPTPGGSEKLFF. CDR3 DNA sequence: TGTGCCAGCACCCCCACCCCCGGCGGTAGTGAAAAACTGTTTTTT.

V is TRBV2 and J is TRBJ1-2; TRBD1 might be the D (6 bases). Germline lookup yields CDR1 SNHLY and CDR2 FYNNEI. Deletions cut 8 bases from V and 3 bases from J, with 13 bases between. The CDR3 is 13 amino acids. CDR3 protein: CASYAGADYGYTF. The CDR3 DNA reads TGTGCCAGCTACGCGGGGGCCGACTATGGCTACACCTTC.

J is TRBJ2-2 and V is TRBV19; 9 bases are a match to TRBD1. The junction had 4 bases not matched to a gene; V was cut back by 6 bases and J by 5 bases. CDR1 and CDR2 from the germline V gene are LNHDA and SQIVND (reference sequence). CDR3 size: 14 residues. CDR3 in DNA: TGTGCCAGTAGGCCGGGACAGGGTACCGGGGAGCTGTTTTTT. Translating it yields CASRPGQGTGELFF.

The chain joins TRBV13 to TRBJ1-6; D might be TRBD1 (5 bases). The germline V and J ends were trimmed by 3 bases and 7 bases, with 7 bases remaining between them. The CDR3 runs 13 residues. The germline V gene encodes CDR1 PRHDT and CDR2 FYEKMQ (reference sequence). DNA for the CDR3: TGTGCCAGCAGCTTCAGGGTAAATTCACCCCTCCACTTT. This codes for CASSFRVNSPLHF. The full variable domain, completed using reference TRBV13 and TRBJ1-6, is AAGVIQSPRHLIKEKRETATLKCYPIPRHDTVYWYQQGPGQDPQFLISFYEKMQSDKGSIPDRFSAQQFSDYHSELNMSSLELGDSALYFCASSFRVNSPLHFGNGTRLTVT.

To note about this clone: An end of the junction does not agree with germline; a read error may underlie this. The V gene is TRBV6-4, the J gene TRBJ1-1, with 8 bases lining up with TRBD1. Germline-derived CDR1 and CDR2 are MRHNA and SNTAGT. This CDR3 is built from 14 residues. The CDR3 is CASRDWTGSTEAFF. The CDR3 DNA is TGTGCCAGCAGAGACTGGACAGGGAGTACTGAAGCTTTCTTT.

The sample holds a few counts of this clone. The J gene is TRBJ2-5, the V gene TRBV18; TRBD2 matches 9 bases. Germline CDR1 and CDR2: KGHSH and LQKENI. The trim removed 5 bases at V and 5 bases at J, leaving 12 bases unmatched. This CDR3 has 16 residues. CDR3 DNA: TGTGCCAGCTCAGATAGCGGGAGCGGCTCCTGGGAGACCCAGTACTTC. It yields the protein CASSDSGSGSWETQYF.

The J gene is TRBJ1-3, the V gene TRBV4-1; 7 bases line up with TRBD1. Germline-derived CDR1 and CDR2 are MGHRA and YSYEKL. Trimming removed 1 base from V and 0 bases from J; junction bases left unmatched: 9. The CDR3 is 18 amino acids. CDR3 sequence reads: CASSQVRTGASSGNTIYF. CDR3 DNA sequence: TGCGCCAGCAGCCAAGTGAGAACAGGGGCGAGCTCTGGAAACACCATATATTTT.

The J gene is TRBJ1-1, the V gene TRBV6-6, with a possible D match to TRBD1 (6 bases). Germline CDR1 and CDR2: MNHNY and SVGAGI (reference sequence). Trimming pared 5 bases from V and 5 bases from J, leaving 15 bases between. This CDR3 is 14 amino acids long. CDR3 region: CASSTQGGVTEAFF. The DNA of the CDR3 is TGTGCCAGCAGTACACAGGGTGGGGTAACTGAAGCTTTCTTT.

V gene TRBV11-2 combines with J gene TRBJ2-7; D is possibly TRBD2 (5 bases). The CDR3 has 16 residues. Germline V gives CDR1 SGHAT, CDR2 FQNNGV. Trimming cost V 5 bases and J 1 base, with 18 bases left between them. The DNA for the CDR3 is TGTGCCAGCAGCCCCGGGGTGAGCGGTTCTTCCTACGAGCAGTACTTC. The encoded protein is CASSPGVSGSSYEQYF. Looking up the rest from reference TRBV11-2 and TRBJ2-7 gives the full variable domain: EAGVAQSPRYKIIEKRQSVAFWCNPISGHATLYWYQQILGQGPKLLIQFQNNGVVDDSQLPKDRFSAERLKGVDSTLKIQPAKLEDSAVYLCASSPGVSGSSYEQYFGPGTRLTVT.